This entry describes one T cell receptor beta chain. The target of this receptor is not known. No clone much larger than this one lies a single base away; base qualities are absent. These data are taken from a study of blood T cell repertoires in COVID-19 (dated by TCRdb to 2018 to 2020). Context from the whole study: Samples from collaborators originated in the United States, Italy and Spain and spanned both the acute and convalescent phases of COVID-19. The dataset comprised deeply sampled blood TCRbeta repertoires from subjects exposed to, actively infected with, or recovered from COVID-19. The samples were drawn from the first 160 participants of the ongoing ImmuneRACE study and from 950 to 1,500 subjects provided by 6 global collaborators. The prospective study material was composed of cDNA or gDNA derived from T cells, B-cell-depleted T cells, or PBMCs. A freely available public database, intended as a resource for researchers studying the immune response to SARS-CoV-2, is where the repertoires were released. The sample metadata nearly always contained a de-identified subject ID, COVID-19 status, age in years and sex. Where available, HLA class I and class II types were taken from metadata supplied by the sample provider and were not determined by assay-based typing. General findings and caveats noted by the study authors: How much clinical and demographic metadata was included differed by source and by participant, and the metadata was provided uncurated.

TCRbeta CDR3 regions were amplified from genomic DNA using the immunoSEQ Assay, a bias-controlled multiplex PCR. In the authors' own workflow: The number of nucleated cells in each sample was estimated from the amplification of reference gene primers within the assay. Sequence reads were collapsed and filtered to measure the absolute abundance of every unique TCRbeta CDR3 rearrangement. For each sample, productive Simpson clonality was calculated as the square root of Simpson's diversity index over productive rearrangements. The source is immuneACCESS, and TCRdb retained only in-frame sequences with V and J called. Part of the clones is not carried over; for the studies checked, unresolved V genes explain less than half of this, and the remainder is unexplained. The V and J calls and clone size are taken from that table; D and trimming were inferred from the DNA. The sample data list some 77,000 clones, and 65% to 85% of these were observed just once. Clones ranked in the top ten supply 1.8% of the sample.

Collaborating institutions collected whole blood in K2EDTA tubes following their own protocols. For TCRbeta analysis, collaborator samples were shipped as frozen whole blood, as isolated PBMCs, or as DNA extracted from either sample type. Reading from cysteine to phenylalanine, the CDR3 counts 16 amino acids. Solely the CDR3 DNA is kept, with 48 bases framed from the first base. Between the V and J ends, shortened by 2 bases and 1 base respectively, the junction contains 9 bases. According to the germline V gene (reference sequence), CDR1 reads LGHDT and CDR2 reads YNNKEL. Material for sequencing was peripheral blood. The sequence links TRBV3-1 (or the pseudogene TRBV3-2) to TRBJ2-6; no confident D gene assignment can be made. The receptor's source is a woman aged 55-75 years with acute or convalescent COVID-19. The bases read TGTGCCAGCAGCCAATGGTCAGGATCTGGGGCCAACGTCCTGACTTTC. This sequence encodes CASSQWSGSGANVLTF.